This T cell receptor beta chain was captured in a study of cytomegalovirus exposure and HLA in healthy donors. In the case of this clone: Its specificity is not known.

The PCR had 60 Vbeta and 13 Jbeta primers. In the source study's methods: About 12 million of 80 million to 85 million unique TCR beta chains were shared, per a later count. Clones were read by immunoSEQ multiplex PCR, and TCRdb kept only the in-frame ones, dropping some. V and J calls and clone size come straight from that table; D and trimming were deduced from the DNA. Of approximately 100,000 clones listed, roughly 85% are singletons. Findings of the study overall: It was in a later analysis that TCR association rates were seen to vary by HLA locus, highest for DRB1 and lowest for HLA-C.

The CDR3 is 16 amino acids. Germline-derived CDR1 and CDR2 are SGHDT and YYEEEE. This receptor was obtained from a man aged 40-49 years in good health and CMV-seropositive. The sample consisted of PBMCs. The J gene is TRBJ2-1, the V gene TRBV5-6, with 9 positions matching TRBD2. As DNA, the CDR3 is TGTGCTTCCAGTCCGGTCAGCGGGGGGAAGGGCAATGAGCAGTTCTTC. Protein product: CASSPVSGGKGNEQFF.